Below, one T cell receptor beta chain is given with its context. Its antigen is unidentified. The assay was immunoSEQ multiplex PCR, and TCRdb's table has in-frame clones only and misses some. This sample yields some 17,000 clones, of which around two thirds are seen a single time; 2% to 3% belongs to the top ten. This CDR3 spans 13 amino acids. V was pared by 2 bases and J by 4 bases, with 7 bases between. The germline CDR1 and CDR2 sequences are SGHNT and YENEEA. This specimen comes from a study of neoadjuvant anti-PD-1 for oral cavity cancer. Study results and caveats: Only a few patients per response group were TCR-analyzed; validation needed.

The rearrangement uses TRBV11-3 and TRBJ2-3; no reliable D call. The source of this sequence is a person aged 40 to 85 with oral cavity squamous cell carcinoma. The material was PBMCs, obtained before nivolumab (anti-PD-1) treatment. The CDR3 sequence: CASSLTPPDTQYF. CDR3 DNA: TGTGCCAGCAGCTTAACTCCGCCAGATACGCAGTATTTT.